This T cell receptor (beta chain) was recovered during a study of CD8 T cells in Susac syndrome. RNA was extracted with the RNeasy kit, and a quantity of roughly 0.45 to 1 ug was reverse transcribed using random hexamers. A single record per CDR3 protein comes from TCRdb applying MiXCR to the immunoSEQ multiplex PCR reads. In the table there are about 140,000 distinct CDR3 sequences, more than 85% of which are singletons. The CDR3 spans 16 residues. The germline CDR1 and CDR2 sequences are LNHNV and YYDKDF (reference sequence). With 5 bases removed from V and 0 bases from J, the gap between germline ends came to 11 bases.

This TCR came from a human donor with Susac syndrome. The gene calls are TRBV15 and TRBJ2-6; a weak D match, TRBD1 (6 bases). What was sequenced was CD4+ T cells from PBMCs. The CDR3 coding sequence is TGTGCCACCAGCGCGAACAGGGTCTCTGGGGCCAACGTCCTGACTTTC. Residues: CATSANRVSGANVLTF.